These 9 T cell receptor beta chains share one sample of origin, sequenced in a study of T cell responses to AZD1222 COVID-19 vaccine (dated by TCRdb to about 2021). The time point tag for this specimen amounts to: baseline before first vaccination. Receptor libraries were prepared by the immunoSEQ multiplex PCR assay. This is the immuneACCESS table as TCRdb keeps it, with only in-frame sequences that have V and J called. A part of the clones is gone; compared with another copy, unresolved V genes explain less than half, and the rest is unexplained. A total of under 150,000 clones appear in this sample, roughly 85% of them only once. The ten largest clonotypes hold 1.6% of the sample. The sample was peripheral blood, taken on day 0 of AZD1222 vaccination. Every receptor here comes from an adult in good health.

The rearrangement uses TRBV6-1 and TRBJ1-3; D gene unclear. The CDR3 has 15 residues. The V gene's germline CDR1 is MNHNS and CDR2 SASEGT. V gave up 0 bases and J gave up 0 bases, with 6 bases separating them. The CDR3 loop is CASSEALISGNTIYF. The CDR3, as DNA: TGTGCCAGCAGTGAAGCGCTCATCTCTGGAAACACCATATATTTT.

The count of this clone is one. This chain joins TRBV2 and TRBJ2-1; 8 bases are shared with TRBD1. This CDR3 spans 14 amino acids. Looked up from germline, CDR1 is SNHLY and CDR2 is FYNNEI. V lost 7 bases to trimming and J lost 9 bases; unmatched junction nucleotides: 11. The CDR3 DNA follows: TGTGCCAGCAATGGACAGGGAAGGTCTGCTGAGCAGTTCTTC. This sequence encodes CASNGQGRSAEQFF.

V is TRBV30 and J is TRBJ2-3; TRBD2 is a possible D gene (6 bases). The germline CDR1 and CDR2 sequences are GTSNPN and SVGIG (reference sequence). The V end lost 2 bases, the J end lost 8 bases, and 14 bases lay between the germline ends. The CDR3 covers 13 residues. The CDR3 sequence is CAWSTGTLGTQYF. CDR3 nucleotide sequence: TGTGCCTGGAGTACCGGGACTTTGGGTACGCAGTATTTT.

This clone has a single count. The chain uses TRBV3-1 (or the pseudogene TRBV3-2) and TRBJ1-1; D remains ambiguous. V was pared by 2 bases and J by 1 base, with 8 bases between. The CDR3 covers 14 residues. From germline, CDR1 is LGHDT and CDR2 YNNKEL (reference sequence). The CDR3 DNA reads TGTGCCAGCAGCCAACTTACGTCGAACACTGAAGCTTTCTTT. It codes for CASSQLTSNTEAFF.

The V gene is TRBV11-2, the J gene TRBJ2-3; D unclear. Germline values: CDR1 SGHAT, CDR2 FQNNGV. Trimming removed 2 bases at V and 4 bases at J, with 7 bases between. The CDR3 length is 13 residues. DNA of the CDR3: TGTGCCAGCAGCTTAAGTCCGTCAGATACGCAGTATTTT. Translated: CASSLSPSDTQYF. Combining the CDR3 with reference TRBV11-2 and TRBJ2-3 gives the whole variable domain EAGVAQSPRYKIIEKRQSVAFWCNPISGHATLYWYQQILGQGPKLLIQFQNNGVVDDSQLPKDRFSAERLKGVDSTLKIQPAKLEDSAVYLCASSLSPSDTQYFGPGTRLTVL.

This chain joins TRBV7-9 and TRBJ1-1; D is uncertain. V lost 5 bases and J lost 5, with 24 bases in between. The germline gives CDR1 SEHNR, CDR2 FQNEAQ (reference sequence). This CDR3 is built from 17 residues. The CDR3 coding sequence is TGTGCCAGCAGCCCCGTCTTCAGTAGCCCGTTTACGACTGAAGCTTTCTTT. Translated, it gives CASSPVFSSPFTTEAFF.

This chain connects TRBV5-8 to TRBJ1-2; D is unresolved. The V end lost 0 bases, the J end lost 0 bases, and 12 bases lay between the germline ends. The CDR3 has 16 amino acids. Looked up from germline, CDR1 is SGHTS and CDR2 is YDEGEE. CDR3 residues: CASSLALAATNYGYTF. The CDR3 region has the DNA TGTGCCAGCAGCTTGGCCTTGGCAGCAACTAACTATGGCTACACCTTC.

V is TRBV5-6 and J is TRBJ1-2; a weak D match, TRBD1 (5 bases). The CDR3 totals 13 residues. Between the trimmed V and J ends, which lost 7 bases and 1 base, there was a span of 11 bases. The germline CDR1 and CDR2 sequences are SGHDT and YYEEEE. The chain's CDR3 is CASPGTVNYGYTF. The CDR3 DNA sequence: TGTGCCAGCCCCGGGACGGTTAACTATGGCTACACCTTC.

This CDR3 is CAWQSGTGSQPQHF. The CDR3 DNA sequence: TGTGCCTGGCAGTCCGGGACAGGGAGTCAGCCCCAGCATTTT. J is TRBJ1-5 and V is TRBV30, with 9 nucleotides matching TRBD1. CDR3 length: 14 amino acids. J was trimmed by 6 bases and V by 5 bases; bases with no gene match: 8. Per germline, CDR1 GTSNPN and CDR2 SVGIG (reference sequence).